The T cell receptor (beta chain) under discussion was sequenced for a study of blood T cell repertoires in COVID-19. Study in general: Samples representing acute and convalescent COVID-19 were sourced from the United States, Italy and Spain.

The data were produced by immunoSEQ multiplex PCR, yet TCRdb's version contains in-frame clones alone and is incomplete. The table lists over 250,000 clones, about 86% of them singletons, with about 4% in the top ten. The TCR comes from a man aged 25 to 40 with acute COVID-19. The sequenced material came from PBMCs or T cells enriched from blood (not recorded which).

The CDR3 sequence: CASSQFRLNTEAFF. CDR3 nucleotide sequence: TGCGCCAGCAGCCAATTCAGATTAAACACTGAAGCTTTCTTT. The chain joins TRBV4-1 to TRBJ1-1; D gene ambiguous. Germline V lookup: CDR1 MGHRA, CDR2 YSYEKL. The CDR3 consists of 14 residues. The V end lost 2 bases, the J end lost 2 bases, and 9 bases lay between the germline ends.